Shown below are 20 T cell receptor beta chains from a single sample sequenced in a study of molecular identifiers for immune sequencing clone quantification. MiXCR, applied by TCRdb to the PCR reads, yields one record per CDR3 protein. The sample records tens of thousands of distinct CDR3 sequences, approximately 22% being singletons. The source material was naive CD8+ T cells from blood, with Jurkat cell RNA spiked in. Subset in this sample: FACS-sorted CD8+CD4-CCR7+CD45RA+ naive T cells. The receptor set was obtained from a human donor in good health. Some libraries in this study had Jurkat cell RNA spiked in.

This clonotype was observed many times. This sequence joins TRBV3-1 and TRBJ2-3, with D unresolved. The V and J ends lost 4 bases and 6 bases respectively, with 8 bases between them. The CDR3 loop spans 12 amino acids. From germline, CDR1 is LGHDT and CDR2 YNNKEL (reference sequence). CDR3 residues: CASSPGDDTQYF. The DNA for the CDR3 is TGTGCCAGCAGCCCCGGCGATGATACGCAGTATTTT.

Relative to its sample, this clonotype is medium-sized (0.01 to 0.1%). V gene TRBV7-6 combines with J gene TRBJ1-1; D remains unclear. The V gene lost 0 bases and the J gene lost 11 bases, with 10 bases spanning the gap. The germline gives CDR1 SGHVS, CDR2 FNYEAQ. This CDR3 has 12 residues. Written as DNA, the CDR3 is TGTGCCAGCAGCTTAGCGTCAGAGCCGGCTTTCTTT. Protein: CASSLASEPAFF.

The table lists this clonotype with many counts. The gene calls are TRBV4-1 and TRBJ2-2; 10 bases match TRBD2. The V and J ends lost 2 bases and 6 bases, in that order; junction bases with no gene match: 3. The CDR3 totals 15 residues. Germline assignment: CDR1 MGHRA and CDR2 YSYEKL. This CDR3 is CASSQLAGGAGELFF. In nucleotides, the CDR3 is TGCGCCAGCAGCCAATTAGCGGGGGGTGCCGGGGAGCTGTTTTTT.

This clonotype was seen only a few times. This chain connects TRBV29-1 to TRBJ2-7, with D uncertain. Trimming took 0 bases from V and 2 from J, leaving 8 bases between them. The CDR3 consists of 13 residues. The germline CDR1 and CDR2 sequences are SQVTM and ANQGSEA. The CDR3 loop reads CSVEDSLTYEQYF. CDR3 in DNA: TGCAGCGTTGAAGATAGTTTAACCTACGAGCAGTACTTC.

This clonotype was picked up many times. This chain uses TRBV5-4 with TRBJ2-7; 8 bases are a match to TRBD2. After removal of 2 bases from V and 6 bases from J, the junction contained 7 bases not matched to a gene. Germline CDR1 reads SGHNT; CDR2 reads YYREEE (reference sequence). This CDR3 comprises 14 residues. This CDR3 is CASSFRGGLSEQYF. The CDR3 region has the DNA TGTGCCAGCAGCTTCCGGGGGGGCCTTAGCGAGCAGTACTTC.

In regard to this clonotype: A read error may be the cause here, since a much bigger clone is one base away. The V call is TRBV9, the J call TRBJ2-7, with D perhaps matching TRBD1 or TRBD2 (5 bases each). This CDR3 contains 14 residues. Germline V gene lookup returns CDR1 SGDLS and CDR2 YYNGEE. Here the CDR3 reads CASGVARDPYEQYF. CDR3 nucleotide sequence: TGTGCCAGCGGCGTAGCCCGGGACCCCTACGAGCAGTACTTC.

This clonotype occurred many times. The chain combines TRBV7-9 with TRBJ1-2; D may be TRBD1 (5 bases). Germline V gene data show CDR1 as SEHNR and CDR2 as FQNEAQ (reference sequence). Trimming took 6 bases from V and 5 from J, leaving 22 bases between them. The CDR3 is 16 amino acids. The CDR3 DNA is TGTGCCAGCAGTTCTAACCGGGACGGACCCCTGTATGGCTACACCTTC. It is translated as CASSSNRDGPLYGYTF.

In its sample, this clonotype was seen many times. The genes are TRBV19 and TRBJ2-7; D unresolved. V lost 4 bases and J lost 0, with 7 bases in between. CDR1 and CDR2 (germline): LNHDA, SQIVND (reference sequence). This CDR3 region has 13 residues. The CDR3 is CASSKRPSYEQYF. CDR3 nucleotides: TGTGCCAGTAGTAAACGGCCCTCCTACGAGCAGTACTTC.

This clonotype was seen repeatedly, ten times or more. CDR3 DNA: TGTGCCAGTAGCCCTCCAGGGAGAGAAGGCTACACCTTC. Translating it yields CASSPPGREGYTF. The V gene is TRBV19, the J gene TRBJ1-2, with a weak D call TRBD1 (5 bases). Germline V gene lookup returns CDR1 LNHDA and CDR2 SQIVND (reference sequence). This CDR3 is built from 13 residues. V lost 6 bases to trimming and J lost 8 bases, with 16 bases between them.

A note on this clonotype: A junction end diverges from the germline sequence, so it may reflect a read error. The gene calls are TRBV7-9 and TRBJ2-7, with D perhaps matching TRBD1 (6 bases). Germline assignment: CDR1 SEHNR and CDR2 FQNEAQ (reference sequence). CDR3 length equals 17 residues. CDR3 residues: CAGSRPTNLDSVYEQYF. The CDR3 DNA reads TGTGCCGGCAGCCGACCTACCAACCTGGACAGCGTATACGAGCAGTACTTC.

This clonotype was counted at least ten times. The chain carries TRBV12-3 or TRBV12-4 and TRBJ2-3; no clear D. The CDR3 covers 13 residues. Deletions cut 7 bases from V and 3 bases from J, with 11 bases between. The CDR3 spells CASKGIVTDTQYF. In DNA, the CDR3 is TGTGCCAGCAAAGGGATTGTAACAGATACGCAGTATTTT.

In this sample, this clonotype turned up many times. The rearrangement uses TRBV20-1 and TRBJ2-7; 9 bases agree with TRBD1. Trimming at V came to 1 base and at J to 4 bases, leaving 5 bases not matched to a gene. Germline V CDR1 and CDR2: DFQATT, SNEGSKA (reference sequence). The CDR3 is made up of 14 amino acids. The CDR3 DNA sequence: TGCAGTGCTAGAGCCGGGACAGGGAAGTACGAGCAGTACTTC. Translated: CSARAGTGKYEQYF.

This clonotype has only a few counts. This CDR3 is CASSSLGGATPILGSYEQYF. CDR3 nucleotides: TGTGCCAGCTCAAGCCTTGGGGGGGCCACCCCTATTCTGGGCTCCTACGAGCAGTACTTC. V gene TRBV18 combines with J gene TRBJ2-7, with TRBD2 as a possible D gene (7 bases). In germline, CDR1 is KGHSH, CDR2 LQKENI. The CDR3 loop spans 20 amino acids. The germline V and J ends were trimmed by 5 bases and 0 bases, with 29 bases remaining between them.

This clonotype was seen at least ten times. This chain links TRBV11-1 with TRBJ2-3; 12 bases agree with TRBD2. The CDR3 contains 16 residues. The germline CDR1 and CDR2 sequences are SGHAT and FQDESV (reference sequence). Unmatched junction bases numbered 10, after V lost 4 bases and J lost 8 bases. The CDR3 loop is CASSSRTSGVRATQYF. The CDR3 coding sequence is TGTGCCAGCAGCTCGCGGACTAGCGGGGTCAGGGCTACGCAGTATTTT.

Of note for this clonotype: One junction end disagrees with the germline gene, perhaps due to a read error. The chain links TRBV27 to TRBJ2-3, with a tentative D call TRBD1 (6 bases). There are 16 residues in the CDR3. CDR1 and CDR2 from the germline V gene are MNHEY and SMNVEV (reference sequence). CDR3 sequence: CARSPLQGPRTDTQYF. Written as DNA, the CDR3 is TGTGCCCGCAGTCCCCTACAGGGCCCCCGCACAGATACGCAGTATTTT.

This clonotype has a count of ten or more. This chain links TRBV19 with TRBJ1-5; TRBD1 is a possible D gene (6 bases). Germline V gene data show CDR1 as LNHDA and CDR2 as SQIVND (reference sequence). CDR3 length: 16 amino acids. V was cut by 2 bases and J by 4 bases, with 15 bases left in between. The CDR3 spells CASSISRGLWNQPQHF. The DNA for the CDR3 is TGTGCCAGTAGTATAAGCAGGGGATTATGGAATCAGCCCCAGCATTTT.

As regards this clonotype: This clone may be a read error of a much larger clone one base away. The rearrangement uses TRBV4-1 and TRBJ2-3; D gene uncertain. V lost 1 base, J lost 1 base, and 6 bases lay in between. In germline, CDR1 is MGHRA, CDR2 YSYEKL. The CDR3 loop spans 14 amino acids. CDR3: CASSQGAGTDTQYF. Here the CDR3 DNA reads TGCGCCAGCAGCCAAGGCGCTGGCACAGATACGCAGTATTTT.

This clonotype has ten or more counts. The CDR3 sequence: CASSYRGRPGDTQYF. In nucleotides, the CDR3 is TGTGCCAGCAGTTACAGGGGGCGCCCCGGTGATACGCAGTATTTT. The chain links TRBV27 to TRBJ2-3; 9 nucleotides align to TRBD1. The V and J ends lost 4 bases and 6 bases, in that order; junction bases with no gene match: 8. This CDR3 region has 15 residues. CDR1 MNHEY and CDR2 SMNVEV come from the germline V gene (reference sequence).

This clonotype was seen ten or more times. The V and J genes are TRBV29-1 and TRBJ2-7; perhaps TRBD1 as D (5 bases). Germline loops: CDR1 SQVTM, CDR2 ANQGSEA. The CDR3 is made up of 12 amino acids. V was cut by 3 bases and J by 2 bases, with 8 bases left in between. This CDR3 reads CSVEPGPYEQYF. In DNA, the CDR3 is TGCAGCGTTGAGCCAGGGCCCTACGAGCAGTACTTC.

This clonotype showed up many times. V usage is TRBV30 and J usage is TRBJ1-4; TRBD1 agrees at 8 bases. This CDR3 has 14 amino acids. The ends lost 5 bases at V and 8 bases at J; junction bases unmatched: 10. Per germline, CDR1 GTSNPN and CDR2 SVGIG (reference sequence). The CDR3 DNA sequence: TGTGCCTGGGCAGCAGGGGGCGGGATCGAAAAACTGTTTTTT. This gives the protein CAWAAGGGIEKLFF.